Below are 32 T cell receptor beta chains sequenced from a single sample in a study of Ad26.COV2.S vaccination and SARS-CoV-2 variants. Treatment here: about 20 received Ad26.COV2.S at low or high dose, single or two shots; 5 received placebo; per-sample allocation not given. Sampling occurred on day 63 after the first vaccine or placebo injection. Method: immunoSEQ multiplex PCR; TCRdb's copy keeps in-frame clones and lacks some. The data show over 400,000 clones, nearly 90% seen once. This material consisted of peripheral blood, taken in a trial of Ad26.COV2.S vaccine versus placebo. Receptors originate from a person between 18 and 60 years old who received the Ad26.COV2.S COVID-19 vaccine or a placebo.

This sequence joins TRBV2 and TRBJ2-4, with 10 bases aligning to TRBD1. The germline CDR1 and CDR2 sequences are SNHLY and FYNNEI. CDR3 length: 18 residues. V lost 7 bases and J lost 5; bases outside the gene matches: 17. CDR3 protein: CASIPLIGTGDGENIQYF. The CDR3 DNA reads as TGTGCCAGCATTCCGCTCATCGGGACAGGGGACGGGGAAAACATTCAGTACTTC.

The V gene is TRBV4-2, the J gene TRBJ1-4; maybe TRBD1 (5 bases). Germline V gene data show CDR1 as LGHNA and CDR2 as YNFKEQ. CDR3 size: 15 residues. V was cut by 1 base and J by 3 bases, with 9 bases left in between. In DNA, the CDR3 is TGTGCCAGCAGCCAAGTCGGGGGGGCTAATGAAAAACTGTTTTTT. Protein sequence: CASSQVGGANEKLFF.

Regarding this clone: The same CDR3 can be traced to other DNA sequences in this sample. The chain combines TRBV4-3 with TRBJ1-2; no firm D call. Trimming shortened V by 3 bases and J by 0 bases, and 2 bases separated the two germline ends. Germline V gives CDR1 LGHNA, CDR2 YSLEER. The CDR3 is made up of 12 amino acids. The CDR3 protein is CASSQANYGYTF. The CDR3 nucleotides are TGCGCCAGCAGCCAGGCTAACTATGGCTACACCTTC.

The CDR3 sequence: CASSLTLGQPQHF. Written as DNA, the CDR3 is TGTGCCAGCAGCTTAACACTTGGTCAGCCCCAGCATTTT. This sequence joins TRBV7-3 and TRBJ1-5; no clear D gene. The V and J ends lost 0 bases and 6 bases respectively, with 6 bases between them. CDR3 length: 13 residues. The V gene's germline CDR1 is SGHTA and CDR2 FQGTGA.

The chain employs TRBV20-1 and TRBJ2-3; D is uncertain. This CDR3 comprises 11 residues. The germline V and J ends were trimmed by 5 bases and 5 bases, with 8 bases remaining between them. CDR1 and CDR2 (germline): DFQATT, SNEGSKA (reference sequence). The CDR3 DNA is TGCAGTGCTCCCCGGGTAGATACGCAGTATTTT. This encodes CSAPRVDTQYF.

The rearrangement joins TRBV18 to TRBJ1-2; D perhaps matches TRBD1 (5 bases). V was cut by 4 bases and J by 6 bases, with 18 bases left in between. CDR1 and CDR2 (germline): KGHSH, LQKENI. This CDR3 region has 15 residues. CDR3 sequence (DNA): TGTGCCAGCTCACAGCAGGGCGCAAGACAAGATGGCTACACCTTC. Translated, it gives CASSQQGARQDGYTF.

The chain employs TRBV5-1 and TRBJ2-5; 7 nucleotides line up with TRBD2. This CDR3 contains 16 residues. Germline CDR1 is SGHRS and CDR2 is YFSETQ. V lost 0 bases and J lost 1; bases outside the gene matches: 6. CDR3 coding DNA: TGCGCCAGCAGCTTGGCCGGGGCTAGCGGCCAAGAGACCCAGTACTTC. This translates into CASSLAGASGQETQYF.

The chain employs TRBV25-1 and TRBJ2-5, with a tentative D call TRBD2 (7 bases). Germline CDR1 reads MGHDK; CDR2 reads SYGVNS. The CDR3 spans 15 residues. V lost 4 bases to trimming and J lost 1 base, with 13 bases between them. The CDR3 loop is CASSALGGPQETQYF. CDR3 sequence (DNA): TGTGCCAGCAGTGCCCTCGGGGGGCCCCAAGAGACCCAGTACTTC.

The rearrangement joins TRBV11-2 to TRBJ2-1; a weak D match, TRBD1 (5 bases). CDR1 is SGHAT, CDR2 FQNNGV, per germline. The CDR3 contains 14 residues. The V end was cut by 5 bases, the J end by 3 bases, with 11 bases between. CDR3 sequence reads: CASSPQGYYNEQFF. CDR3 nucleotide sequence: TGTGCCAGCAGCCCCCAGGGATACTACAATGAGCAGTTCTTC.

The chain employs TRBV19 and TRBJ1-6; TRBD1 matches 9 bases. The CDR3 is 15 residues long. The germline gives CDR1 LNHDA, CDR2 SQIVND (reference sequence). Trimming at V came to 7 bases and at J to 8 bases, leaving 9 bases not matched to a gene. CDR3 amino acids: CASTSLQGAYSPLHF. DNA of the CDR3: TGTGCCAGTACCTCCTTACAGGGGGCATATTCACCCCTCCACTTT.

V usage is TRBV4-3 and J usage is TRBJ2-7, with 10 bases identical to TRBD2. There are 16 residues in the CDR3. Germline V gene data show CDR1 as LGHNA and CDR2 as YSLEER. The V segment lost 3 bases and the J segment 0 bases; nucleotides outside the gene matches: 5. The CDR3 DNA reads as TGCGCCAGCAGCCATGTAGCGGGGGGCCCCTCCTACGAGCAGTACTTC. Its protein is CASSHVAGGPSYEQYF.

The V call is TRBV4-2, the J call TRBJ2-4; a weak D match, TRBD2 (5 bases). Trimming stripped 8 bases from V and 5 bases from J, with 19 bases between. The CDR3 consists of 15 residues. Germline CDR1 and CDR2: LGHNA and YNFKEQ. The CDR3 spells CASSPMRGSQNIQYF. The CDR3 DNA reads TGTGCCAGCTCCCCTATGAGAGGGTCCCAAAACATTCAGTACTTC.

The chain combines TRBV4-3 with TRBJ2-5; D possibly corresponds to TRBD1 (5 bases). V lost 0 bases, J lost 4 bases, and 12 bases lay in between. CDR1 is LGHNA, CDR2 YSLEER, per germline. This CDR3 region has 15 residues. CDR3: CASSQEWQGAETQYF. The CDR3 DNA reads TGCGCCAGCAGCCAAGAATGGCAGGGTGCAGAGACCCAGTACTTC.

V and J are TRBV12-3 or TRBV12-4 and TRBJ1-2, with D unresolved. CDR3 length equals 12 residues. Trimming removed 3 bases at V and 8 bases at J, with 10 bases between. The CDR3 loop reads CASSFLGYGYTF. CDR3 sequence (DNA): TGTGCCAGCAGTTTCTTAGGATACGGCTACACCTTC.

V gene TRBV7-8 combines with J gene TRBJ2-5, with D possibly matching TRBD2 (5 bases). The V end lost 1 base, the J end lost 3 bases, and 15 bases lay between the germline ends. The length of the CDR3 is 16 residues. The V gene's germline CDR1 is SGHVS and CDR2 FQNEAQ. CDR3 coding DNA: TGTGCCAGCAGCTTAGTAACAGACCCCGGGAAAGAGACCCAGTACTTC. It codes for CASSLVTDPGKETQYF.

The chain uses TRBV6-5 and TRBJ2-2; D is unclear. CDR1 and CDR2 from the germline V gene are MNHEY and SVGAGI. CDR3 length: 15 amino acids. The V gene lost 3 bases and the J gene lost 0 bases, with 8 bases spanning the gap. The CDR3 sequence: CASSYQSANTGELFF. The CDR3 nucleotides read TGTGCCAGCAGTTATCAGAGCGCGAACACCGGGGAGCTGTTTTTT.

The rearrangement joins TRBV27 to TRBJ2-1; D is perhaps TRBD2 (6 bases). CDR1 is MNHEY, CDR2 SMNVEV, per germline (reference sequence). Trimming left V 6 bases short and J 7 bases short, with 16 bases between. The CDR3 runs to 14 residues. The CDR3 protein is CASSAARGGNEQFF. CDR3 nucleotides: TGTGCCAGCAGCGCGGCGCGGGGAGGAAATGAGCAGTTCTTC.

The V and J genes are TRBV5-4 and TRBJ1-1, with 9 nucleotides matching TRBD1. V dropped 0 bases and J dropped 5; count of bases not matched to a gene: 5. The CDR3 has 15 residues. Germline V CDR1 and CDR2: SGHNT, YYREEE (reference sequence). In nucleotides, the CDR3 is TGTGCCAGCAGCTTGGGGACAGGGGTAGGTACTGAAGCTTTCTTT. Residues: CASSLGTGVGTEAFF.

This chain connects TRBV11-2 to TRBJ2-2, with D uncertain. CDR1 and CDR2 from the germline V gene are SGHAT and FQNNGV. This CDR3 contains 14 residues. With 1 base removed from V and 4 bases from J, the gap between germline ends came to 7 bases. The CDR3 coding sequence is TGTGCCAGCAGCTTAGTTCGTGGCACCGGGGAGCTGTTTTTT. It is translated as CASSLVRGTGELFF. The whole variable domain, filled in from reference TRBV11-2 and TRBJ2-2, reads EAGVAQSPRYKIIEKRQSVAFWCNPISGHATLYWYQQILGQGPKLLIQFQNNGVVDDSQLPKDRFSAERLKGVDSTLKIQPAKLEDSAVYLCASSLVRGTGELFFGEGSRLTVL.

V usage is TRBV7-2 and J usage is TRBJ1-2; D gene unclear. Germline CDR1 is SGHTA and CDR2 is FQGNSA. V was trimmed by 0 bases and J by 5 bases, leaving 10 bases between them. This CDR3 spans 14 amino acids. The CDR3 DNA reads TGTGCCAGCAGCTTAGCGTTCGATGGTTATGGCTACACCTTC. Residues: CASSLAFDGYGYTF.

Remarks on this clone: One end of the junction is discordant with germline, which a read error may explain. The CDR3 nucleotides read TGTGCTAGCAGCTCGCTACCGGGACCGAATAATTCACCCCTCCACTTT. Protein sequence: CASSSLPGPNNSPLHF. The rearrangement links TRBV7-7 to TRBJ1-6, with D tentatively TRBD1 (5 bases). Per germline, CDR1 SSHAT and CDR2 FNYEAQ (reference sequence). The CDR3 sequence is 16 residues long.

The chain recombines TRBV9 with TRBJ2-1; 8 bases fit TRBD1. V was clipped by 2 bases and J by 6 bases; unmatched bases: 4. The germline CDR1 and CDR2 sequences are SGDLS and YYNGEE. The CDR3 sequence is 14 residues long. As DNA, the CDR3 is TGTGCCAGCAGCGTGACAGGGGTTAGCAATGAGCAGTTCTTC. It yields the protein CASSVTGVSNEQFF.

The CDR3 DNA reads as TGTGCCAGCAGGCGGGTCAATGAGCAGTTCTTC. It specifies CASRRVNEQFF. V usage is TRBV2 and J usage is TRBJ2-1; D is perhaps TRBD2 (5 bases). Looked up from germline, CDR1 is SNHLY and CDR2 is FYNNEI. With 6 bases removed from V and 6 bases from J, the gap between germline ends came to 6 bases. This CDR3 comprises 11 residues. Looking up the rest from reference TRBV2 and TRBJ2-1 gives the full variable domain: EPEVTQTPSHQVTQMGQEVILRCVPISNHLYFYWYRQILGQKVEFLVSFYNNEISEKSEIFDDQFSVERPDGSNFTLKIRSTKLEDSAMYFCASRRVNEQFFGPGTRLTVL.

This clone was seen a few times. The J gene is TRBJ1-2, the V gene TRBV5-1, with D possibly being TRBD1 (6 bases). The V and J ends lost 4 bases and 6 bases respectively, with 16 bases between them. The germline CDR1 and CDR2 sequences are SGHRS and YFSETQ. The length of the CDR3 is 14 residues. The CDR3 coding sequence is TGCGCCAGCAGCATAGCGGCGGGGGCTGATGGCTACACCTTC. Translating gives CASSIAAGADGYTF.

The rearrangement joins TRBV6-2 or TRBV6-3 to TRBJ2-1; 9 bases are a match to TRBD2. The CDR3 runs 21 residues. In germline, CDR1 is MNHEY, CDR2 SVGEGT. V lost 2 bases to trimming and J lost 8 bases; unmatched junction nucleotides: 25. The CDR3 loop is CASSYDSESLAGVWGGDEQFF. The CDR3 nucleotides read TGTGCCAGCAGTTACGACAGTGAATCCTTAGCGGGAGTATGGGGGGGTGATGAGCAGTTCTTC.

The chain has TRBV10-1 and TRBJ2-7; TRBD2 might be the D (5 bases). V lost 3 bases to trimming and J lost 3 bases, with 15 bases between them. The germline CDR1 and CDR2 sequences are WNHNN and SYGVQD (reference sequence). The CDR3 has 15 amino acids. CDR3 nucleotides: TGCGCCAGCAGTGACCTCCGGGGAATAGGCTACGAGCAGTACTTC. This codes for CASSDLRGIGYEQYF.

This chain joins TRBV19 and TRBJ2-3, with 9 bases fitting TRBD1. The CDR3 length is 16 residues. V lost 5 bases to trimming and J lost 3 bases; unmatched junction nucleotides: 9. Germline CDR1 reads LNHDA; CDR2 reads SQIVND (reference sequence). CDR3 loop: CASSVRTGGATDTQYF. CDR3 coding DNA: TGTGCCAGTAGTGTCCGAACAGGGGGCGCAACAGATACGCAGTATTTT.

The chain couples TRBV7-9 to TRBJ1-5; D is possibly TRBD1 (5 bases). Trimming removed 4 bases at V and 10 bases at J, with 17 bases between. In germline, CDR1 is SEHNR, CDR2 FQNEAQ (reference sequence). The CDR3 extends over 14 amino acids. The CDR3 sequence is CASSSGLSPGPQHF. CDR3 nucleotide sequence: TGTGCCAGCAGCTCGGGACTGTCCCCGGGACCCCAGCATTTT.

The V and J genes are TRBV30 and TRBJ2-3; 10 bases are shared with TRBD2. Trimming cost V 3 bases and J 4 bases; bases outside gene matches: 7. CDR1 and CDR2 from the germline V gene are GTSNPN and SVGIG (reference sequence). The CDR3 spans 15 residues. The DNA for the CDR3 is TGTGCCTGGAGGTCAGCTAGCGGGGGCCCAGATACGCAGTATTTT. Translated: CAWRSASGGPDTQYF.

About this clone itself: Other DNA sequences in the sample encode the same CDR3. The V and J genes are TRBV5-1 and TRBJ2-1; D is uncertain. Germline V gives CDR1 SGHRS, CDR2 YFSETQ. V gave up 0 bases and J gave up 5 bases, with 6 bases separating them. The CDR3 is made up of 13 amino acids. This CDR3 is CASSLGLNNEQFF. The CDR3 DNA reads TGCGCCAGCAGCTTGGGGCTCAACAATGAGCAGTTCTTC.

The count of this clone is one. Other DNA variants within this sample encode the same CDR3. V gene TRBV6-5 combines with J gene TRBJ1-1, with D possibly matching TRBD1 (5 bases). Per the germline V gene, CDR1 is MNHEY and CDR2 is SVGAGI. CDR3 length: 11 residues. V dropped 2 bases and J dropped 8 bases, with 6 bases sitting between them. Here the CDR3 DNA reads TGTGCCAGCAGTTACGGGACGGAAGCTTTCTTT. This gives the protein CASSYGTEAFF.

The genes are TRBV20-1 and TRBJ2-5, with 9 bases matching TRBD1. V lost 3 bases and J lost 3; bases outside the gene matches: 5. This CDR3 spans 14 amino acids. CDR1 and CDR2 from the germline V gene are DFQATT and SNEGSKA (reference sequence). The CDR3: CSASTGGGEETQYF. For the CDR3, the DNA is TGCAGTGCTAGTACAGGGGGCGGGGAAGAGACCCAGTACTTC.